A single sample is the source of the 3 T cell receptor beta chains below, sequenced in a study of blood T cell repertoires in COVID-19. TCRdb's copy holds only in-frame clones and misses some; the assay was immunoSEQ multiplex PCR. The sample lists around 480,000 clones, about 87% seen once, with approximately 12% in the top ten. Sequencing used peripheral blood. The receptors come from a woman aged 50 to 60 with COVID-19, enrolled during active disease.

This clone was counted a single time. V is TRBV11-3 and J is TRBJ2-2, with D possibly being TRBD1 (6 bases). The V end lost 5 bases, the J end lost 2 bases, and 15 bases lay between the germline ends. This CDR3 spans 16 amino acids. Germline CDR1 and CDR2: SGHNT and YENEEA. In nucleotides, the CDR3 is TGTGCCAGCAGCGACCGGGACACCAGAAACACCGGGGAGCTGTTTTTT. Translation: CASSDRDTRNTGELFF.

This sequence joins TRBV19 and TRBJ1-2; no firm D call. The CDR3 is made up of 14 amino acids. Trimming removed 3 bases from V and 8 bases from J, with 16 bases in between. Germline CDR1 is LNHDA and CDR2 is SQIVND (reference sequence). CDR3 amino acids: CASSMSRRVGGYTF. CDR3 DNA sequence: TGTGCCAGTAGTATGAGCCGGCGGGTAGGGGGCTACACCTTC.

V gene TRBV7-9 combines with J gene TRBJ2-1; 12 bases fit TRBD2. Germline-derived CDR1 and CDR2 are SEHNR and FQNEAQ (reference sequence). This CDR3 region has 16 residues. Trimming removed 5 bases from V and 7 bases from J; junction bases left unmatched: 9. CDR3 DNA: TGTGCCAGCAGCGGGGAGACTAGCGGGGGCTGGAATGAGCAGTTCTTC. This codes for CASSGETSGGWNEQFF.